The 26 T cell receptor beta chains given below trace back to one sample, sequenced in a study of blood T cell repertoires in COVID-19. Clones were read by immunoSEQ multiplex PCR, and TCRdb kept only the in-frame ones, dropping some. The sample has fewer than 110,000 clones, around 94% seen once. Material: peripheral blood. The receptors were sampled from a man between 50 and 59 years old with active COVID-19.

This clone has a single count. This chain joins TRBV5-4 and TRBJ2-1; perhaps TRBD2 as D (6 bases). V dropped 4 bases and J dropped 6 bases, with 11 bases sitting between them. This CDR3 has 13 amino acids. The germline V gene encodes CDR1 SGHNT and CDR2 YYREEE (reference sequence). CDR3 protein: CASSPVGGNEQFF. The CDR3 nucleotides read TGTGCCAGCAGCCCGGTCGGGGGCAATGAGCAGTTCTTC.

The chain has TRBV7-9 and TRBJ1-2; D call uncertain. This CDR3 is 15 amino acids long. Between the trimmed V and J ends, which lost 1 base and 0 bases, there was a span of 9 bases. Germline CDR1 reads SEHNR; CDR2 reads FQNEAQ (reference sequence). CDR3 nucleotide sequence: TGTGCCAGCAGCTTAGTCGCCACTTCTAACTATGGCTACACCTTC. Amino acids: CASSLVATSNYGYTF.

The J gene is TRBJ1-2, the V gene TRBV6-5; D not resolved. V lost 6 bases, J lost 4 bases, and 15 bases lay in between. CDR3 length: 14 residues. Germline CDR1 and CDR2: MNHEY and SVGAGI. CDR3 loop: CASSPGREGYGYTF. The CDR3 nucleotides are TGTGCCAGCAGCCCAGGACGGGAGGGCTATGGCTACACCTTC.

The chain is built from TRBV5-1 and TRBJ2-3; 11 nucleotides align to TRBD2. CDR1 is SGHRS and CDR2 is YFSETQ in the germline V gene. The CDR3 is made up of 16 amino acids. Trimming cost V 3 bases and J 3 bases; bases outside gene matches: 6. DNA for the CDR3: TGCGCCAGCAGCTACACTAGCGGGAGTCAAACAGATACGCAGTATTTT. It codes for CASSYTSGSQTDTQYF.

The V and J genes are TRBV12-3 or TRBV12-4 and TRBJ2-1, with D possibly TRBD1 on 5 matching bases. V lost 6 bases, J lost 4 bases, and 10 bases lay in between. This CDR3 region has 13 residues. The CDR3 sequence is CASRLTAYNEQFF. The CDR3 region has the DNA TGTGCCAGCAGACTGACAGCATACAATGAGCAGTTCTTC.

This chain links TRBV6-5 with TRBJ2-2; TRBD1 might be the D (6 bases). Trimming removed 0 bases from V and 5 bases from J, with 10 bases in between. Germline CDR1 MNHEY, CDR2 SVGAGI. The CDR3 is made up of 15 amino acids. The chain's CDR3 is CASSYSDRATGELFF. CDR3 sequence (DNA): TGTGCCAGCAGTTACTCGGACAGAGCAACCGGGGAGCTGTTTTTT.

This chain joins TRBV5-4 and TRBJ1-2, with TRBD1 matching over 11 bases. V lost 3 bases, J lost 3 bases, and 4 bases stayed unmatched. The CDR3 has 15 amino acids. The germline gives CDR1 SGHNT, CDR2 YYREEE (reference sequence). The chain's CDR3 is CASSSRTGGDYGYTF. The DNA for the CDR3 is TGTGCCAGCAGCTCACGGACAGGGGGCGACTATGGCTACACCTTC.

The V call is TRBV27, the J call TRBJ1-1; D may be TRBD1 (5 bases). Germline CDR1 and CDR2: MNHEY and SMNVEV (reference sequence). The CDR3 runs 15 residues. The V end lost 4 bases, the J end lost 5 bases, and 17 bases lay between the germline ends. The CDR3 sequence: CASSSLGTKGTEAFF. CDR3 sequence (DNA): TGTGCCAGCAGTTCGTTAGGGACTAAGGGGACTGAAGCTTTCTTT.

The genes are TRBV5-5 and TRBJ1-3, with D tentatively TRBD1 (5 bases). Trimming removed 5 bases at V and 8 bases at J, with 14 bases between. There are 13 residues in the CDR3. Germline V gene lookup returns CDR1 SGHKS and CDR2 YYEKEE (reference sequence). The CDR3 loop reads CASRSYPGDTIYF. CDR3 DNA sequence: TGTGCCAGCAGGTCCTACCCGGGGGACACCATATATTTT.

The genes are TRBV10-1 and TRBJ2-3, with D perhaps matching TRBD2 (6 bases). CDR1 and CDR2 from the germline V gene are WNHNN and SYGVQD (reference sequence). Deletions cut 0 bases from V and 2 bases from J, with 9 bases between. The length of the CDR3 is 15 residues. The CDR3 DNA is TGCGCCAGCAGTGAGTCAACTAGCTCCACAGATACGCAGTATTTT. Encoded protein: CASSESTSSTDTQYF.

To note about this clone: The junction and the germline gene differ at one end; a read error may be behind it. The V call is TRBV28, the J call TRBJ2-1, with 9 bases fitting TRBD1. Germline CDR1 is MDHEN and CDR2 is SYDVKM. This CDR3 has 12 amino acids. The chain's CDR3 is CASSLGDRDSIF. DNA of the CDR3: TGTGCCAGCAGTTTGGGGGACAGGGACTCGATCTTC.

The rearrangement links TRBV11-2 to TRBJ2-5; 7 positions agree with TRBD2. The CDR3 runs to 14 residues. The V and J ends lost 3 bases and 4 bases, in that order; junction bases with no gene match: 5. Germline V CDR1 and CDR2: SGHAT, FQNNGV. The CDR3 spells CASSFEAGRETQYF. CDR3 DNA: TGTGCCAGCAGCTTTGAAGCGGGGAGAGAGACCCAGTACTTC.

The chain combines TRBV19 with TRBJ2-2, with 9 bases aligning to TRBD1. Germline CDR1 LNHDA, CDR2 SQIVND (reference sequence). The ends lost 5 bases at V and 5 bases at J; junction bases unmatched: 9. There are 16 residues in the CDR3. In nucleotides, the CDR3 is TGTGCCAGTAGTGTACGACAGGGGGGATGGACCGGGGAGCTGTTTTTT. Protein sequence: CASSVRQGGWTGELFF.

The chain combines TRBV4-1 with TRBJ1-4; 7 bases are shared with TRBD1. This CDR3 is built from 17 residues. CDR1 MGHRA and CDR2 YSYEKL come from the germline V gene. V gave up 0 bases and J gave up 5 bases; unmatched junction bases: 9. CDR3 DNA sequence: TGCGCCAGCAGCCAAGAGAGGGCGAGCAGGGGGAATGAAAAACTGTTTTTT. Amino acids: CASSQERASRGNEKLFF.

The chain is built from TRBV18 and TRBJ1-5; D unclear. Germline assignment: CDR1 KGHSH and CDR2 LQKENI. V dropped 3 bases and J dropped 4 bases, with 7 bases sitting between them. There are 13 residues in the CDR3. This CDR3 reads CASSPSGNQPQHF. Here the CDR3 DNA reads TGTGCCAGCTCACCTTCCGGTAATCAGCCCCAGCATTTT.

The CDR3 region is CASSEGGDIALGDIYGYTF. The CDR3 nucleotides read TGTGCCAGCAGTGAGGGGGGGGACATCGCCCTTGGGGACATCTATGGCTACACCTTC. J is TRBJ1-2 and V is TRBV6-1, with D possibly matching TRBD1 (6 bases). There are 19 residues in the CDR3. The V and J ends lost 3 bases and 4 bases respectively, with 27 bases between them. In germline, CDR1 is MNHNS, CDR2 SASEGT.

This clone was seen only once. The gene calls are TRBV12-3 or TRBV12-4 and TRBJ1-5, with 7 bases matching TRBD1. Trimming removed 6 bases from V and 7 bases from J; junction bases left unmatched: 3. The CDR3 totals 12 residues. The CDR3 sequence is CASSNRGQPQHF. CDR3 in DNA: TGTGCCAGCAGCAACAGGGGCCAGCCCCAGCATTTT.

The J gene is TRBJ2-3, the V gene TRBV14, with a weak D call TRBD2 (6 bases). Trimming left V 2 bases short and J 4 bases short, with 19 bases between. The CDR3 has 17 amino acids. The germline CDR1 and CDR2 sequences are SGHDN and FVKESK. Here the CDR3 reads CASSQRFLSTSPDTQYF. The DNA of the CDR3 is TGTGCCAGCAGCCAACGGTTTCTCTCTACTAGCCCAGATACGCAGTATTTT.

CDR3 sequence reads: CASSVGGSASSYNEQFF. In nucleotides, the CDR3 is TGTGCCAGCAGCGTAGGTGGTAGCGCCAGCTCCTACAATGAGCAGTTCTTC. The chain couples TRBV9 to TRBJ2-1, with D maybe TRBD2 (5 bases). Germline assignment: CDR1 SGDLS and CDR2 YYNGEE. The V end was cut by 0 bases, the J end by 0 bases, with 13 bases between. The CDR3 is 17 amino acids.

This clone was observed a few times. The chain employs TRBV28 and TRBJ2-7, with D perhaps TRBD2 (7 bases). CDR1 is MDHEN and CDR2 is SYDVKM in the germline V gene. Trimming shortened V by 5 bases and J by 5 bases, and 22 bases separated the two germline ends. The CDR3 is 16 residues long. The CDR3 DNA is TGTGCCAGCAGTCCATCGGGGGGCCTAAAGATGGACGAGCAGTACTTC. This gives the protein CASSPSGGLKMDEQYF.

In nucleotides, the CDR3 is TGTGCCAGCAGTGGGGTGGCGGGGGATGAGCAGTTCTTC. It translates to CASSGVAGDEQFF. This sequence joins TRBV25-1 and TRBJ2-1; 7 bases align to TRBD2. V shed 4 bases, J shed 8 bases, and the junction held 5 bases outside the gene matches. The CDR3 is made up of 13 amino acids. Germline CDR1 and CDR2: MGHDK and SYGVNS.

This clone has just a few counts. The chain is built from TRBV15 and TRBJ2-7; D is possibly TRBD1 (6 bases). V shed 3 bases and J shed 0 bases, with 12 bases lying between them. The CDR3 has 15 amino acids. Germline loops: CDR1 LNHNV, CDR2 YYDKDF (reference sequence). This CDR3 reads CATSSGDTRSYEQYF. In DNA, the CDR3 is TGTGCCACCAGCAGTGGGGACACCCGCTCCTACGAGCAGTACTTC.

The chain uses TRBV21-1 and TRBJ1-2. TRBV21-1 is marked as a pseudogene. CDR3 length: 12 amino acids. CDR3 protein: CASSIRFYGYTF. Written as DNA, the CDR3 is TGTGCCAGCAGCATCCGGTTCTATGGCTACACCTTC.

V and J are TRBV7-9 and TRBJ2-2; possibly TRBD2 for D (5 bases). CDR1 is SEHNR, CDR2 FQNEAQ, per germline (reference sequence). V lost 3 bases to trimming and J lost 7 bases, with 12 bases between them. The CDR3 has 14 amino acids. The CDR3 spells CASSLVSGVGELFF. Here the CDR3 DNA reads TGTGCCAGCAGCTTGGTCAGCGGTGTCGGGGAGCTGTTTTTT.

The chain couples TRBV28 to TRBJ1-3; D not certain. The ends were cut back, 6 bases at V and 1 base at J, with 19 bases in the middle. The CDR3 is made up of 17 amino acids. Germline V gene lookup returns CDR1 MDHEN and CDR2 SYDVKM. The CDR3 protein is CASSPPRHRRSGNTIYF. CDR3 DNA sequence: TGTGCCAGCAGCCCTCCCCGACACCGTAGATCTGGAAACACCATATATTTT. Combining the CDR3 with reference TRBV28 and TRBJ1-3 gives the whole variable domain DVKVTQSSRYLVKRTGEKVFLECVQDMDHENMFWYRQDPGLGLRLIYFSYDVKMKEKGDIPEGYSVSREKKERFSLILESASTNQTSMYLCASSPPRHRRSGNTIYFGEGSWLTVV.

The chain joins TRBV11-2 to TRBJ1-1; 7 bases align to TRBD1. The CDR3 spans 14 residues. CDR1 is SGHAT and CDR2 is FQNNGV in the germline V gene. With 5 bases clipped from V and 5 bases from J, the junction kept 8 bases outside the gene matches. For the CDR3, the DNA is TGTGCCAGCAGCCCGGCAGGGGGTTATACTGAAGCTTTCTTT. This gives the protein CASSPAGGYTEAFF.